This T cell receptor (beta chain) was captured by sequencing in a study of blood T cell repertoires in COVID-19. Study context: Samples representing acute and convalescent COVID-19 were sourced from the United States, Italy and Spain. T cells, B-cell-depleted T cells, or PBMCs supplied cDNA or gDNA.

A single count supports this clone. Authors' methods: By means of reference gene primer amplification, nucleated cell counts were estimated. Sequencing was performed with immunoSEQ multiplex PCR; in TCRdb, only in-frame clones are kept and a portion is missing. V and J calls and clone size are those listed in that table; D and trimming were worked out from the DNA. In the table there are 40,000 to 50,000 clones, over 80% of which are singletons. V trimming: 4 bases; J trimming: 8 bases; junction bases outside the gene matches: 7. The CDR3 totals 14 residues. From germline, CDR1 is MDHEN and CDR2 SYDVKM.

Sequencing was carried out using peripheral blood. The chain recombines TRBV28 with TRBJ1-2; 10 nucleotides match TRBD1. The TCR was taken from a woman aged 80 or over with acute or convalescent COVID-19. CDR3 in amino acids: CASSSSDRGQGYTF. CDR3 in DNA: TGTGCCAGCAGTTCGTCAGACAGGGGGCAAGGCTACACCTTC.